Presented here are 7 T cell receptor beta chains from one specimen sequenced in a study of cytomegalovirus exposure and HLA in healthy donors. The PCR employed 60 Vbeta primers together with 13 Jbeta primers. TCRdb keeps only in-frame clones here, not all; method: immunoSEQ multiplex PCR. This sample carries about 100,000 clones, around three quarters of them seen once, and the ten largest clones take under 5%. The specimen sequenced was PBMCs. These receptors were collected from a female donor in good health and CMV-seropositive.

This CDR3 reads CASSPGGPGNTIYF. In DNA, the CDR3 is TGTGCCAGCAGTCCAGGGGGCCCTGGAAACACCATATATTTT. The V call is TRBV6-6, the J call TRBJ1-3, with 8 positions matching TRBD1. Germline V gene data show CDR1 as MNHNY and CDR2 as SVGAGI (reference sequence). The V segment lost 5 bases and the J segment 2 bases; nucleotides outside the gene matches: 2. The CDR3 has 14 residues.

The chain carries TRBV5-4 and TRBJ2-6; D may be TRBD1 (5 bases). The CDR3 has 13 amino acids. Germline values: CDR1 SGHNT, CDR2 YYREEE (reference sequence). V was pared by 5 bases and J by 2 bases, with 5 bases between. CDR3 DNA sequence: TGTGCCAGCAGGGGGCCTGGGGCCAACGTCCTGACTTTC. This codes for CASRGPGANVLTF. The whole variable domain, remainder taken from reference TRBV5-4 and TRBJ2-6, is ETGVTQSPTHLIKTRGQQVTLRCSSQSGHNTVSWYQQALGQGPQFIFQYYREEENGRGNFPPRFSGLQFPNYSSELNVNALELDDSALYLCASRGPGANVLTFGAGSRLTVL.

The chain uses TRBV28 and TRBJ2-7; 12 bases fit TRBD2. The V gene end was trimmed by 6 bases and the J gene end by 0 bases; junction bases not matched to a gene: 9. Germline V gives CDR1 MDHEN, CDR2 SYDVKM. The CDR3 contains 17 residues. The CDR3 spells CASSGLAGTLFSYEQYF. As DNA, the CDR3 is TGTGCCAGCAGCGGACTAGCGGGAACCCTTTTCTCCTACGAGCAGTACTTC.

The CDR3 nucleotides read TGTGCCAGCAGCTTATCCTGGCAGGGTTATCGTGCCCAGCATTTT. This gives the protein CASSLSWQGYRAQHF. V usage is TRBV7-2 and J usage is TRBJ1-5; D is possibly TRBD1 (5 bases). V was shortened by 2 bases and J by 11 bases, with 19 bases between the two germline ends. The CDR3 is made up of 15 amino acids. Germline V gene lookup returns CDR1 SGHTA and CDR2 FQGNSA. Full variable domain (remainder filled in from reference TRBV7-2 and TRBJ1-5): GAGVSQSPSNKVTEKGKDVELRCDPISGHTALYWYRQSLGQGLEFLIYFQGNSAPDKSGLPSDRFSAERTGGSVSTLTIQRTQQEDSAVYLCASSLSWQGYRAQHFGDGTRLSIL.

The chain links TRBV5-1 to TRBJ1-3; the match to TRBD1 covers 11 bases. Germline V gene lookup returns CDR1 SGHRS and CDR2 YFSETQ. The length of the CDR3 is 17 residues. V lost 4 bases and J lost 4; bases outside the gene matches: 10. As DNA, the CDR3 is TGCGCCAGCAGCATTGGCGGACAGGGGGCGCGAGGAAACACCATATATTTT. Protein product: CASSIGGQGARGNTIYF.

CDR3 DNA: TGTGCCAGCAGCAGGGACAGACGCTCCTACAATGAGCAGTTCTTC. This translates into CASSRDRRSYNEQFF. V and J are TRBV7-9 and TRBJ2-1; TRBD1 aligns across 7 bases. The CDR3 is made up of 15 amino acids. Germline CDR1 reads SEHNR; CDR2 reads FQNEAQ (reference sequence). Germline trimming cut 5 bases from V and 0 bases from J; bases unmatched to any gene: 4.

The chain recombines TRBV6-1 with TRBJ1-1, with TRBD1 matching over 9 bases. Germline values: CDR1 MNHNS, CDR2 SASEGT. V lost 6 bases and J lost 5; bases outside the gene matches: 10. This CDR3 comprises 15 residues. The CDR3 bases are TGTGCCAGCAGAACTACAGGGGGCGCAGAGACTGAAGCTTTCTTT. Amino acids: CASRTTGGAETEAFF.